This entry concerns a single T cell receptor (beta chain). Its target is unknown. This sample is part of a study of T-cell memory formation after mild COVID-19. Notes on the study in general: Pre-infection memory contained some responding clones, which suggested that cross-reactive memory had joined. CD4/CD8 balance characterized clones contracting day 15 to 85, and CD4+ skew characterized later expanders. The main location of contracting CD4+ clones was CM and EM, and that of contracting CD8+ clones was EMRA.

The CDR3 spans 15 residues. Germline CDR1 and CDR2: SGHTS and YDEGEE. Trimming removed 0 bases from V and 5 bases from J, with 15 bases in between. Employing constant-segment primers, 5'RACE generated TCR alpha and TCR beta cDNA libraries bearing sample barcodes and UMIs. TCRdb re-called the 5' RACE reads with MiXCR, one entry per CDR3 protein. The sample lists roughly 350,000 distinct CDR3 sequences; approximately 13% were seen once. Sequencing input: PBMCs or a T cell subset sorted from them (not recorded which). The chain is built from TRBV5-8 and TRBJ2-7; D is undetermined. The sequence derives from a man aged 18 to 29 who had mild COVID-19 (a few samples of this study predate the infection). Cell type and time point are not known. The CDR3 region has the DNA TGTGCCAGCAGCTTGGTTCGTGGGGTTATTGACGAGCAGTACTTC. Its protein is CASSLVRGVIDEQYF.